What follows is one T cell receptor (beta chain) and its context. No antigen is known for it. The data were obtained in a study of persistence of HIV-infected CD4 T cells. The libraries were made with immunoSEQ version 4 in survey mode. This table comes from immunoSEQ multiplex PCR, and its TCRdb copy is limited to in-frame clones, with some not included. There are 15,000 to 20,000 clones in the sample; about 65% occur only once, and roughly 8.3% lies in the top ten. The CDR3 sequence is 11 residues long. Per germline, CDR1 DFQATT and CDR2 SNEGSKA (reference sequence). Between the trimmed V and J ends, which lost 6 bases and 4 bases, there was a span of 6 bases. Lysates of CMV-infected fibroblasts at 10 ug/mL stimulated these cells. Responding CD4+ T cells were sorted by upregulation of both CD40 ligand and CD69. Suppressive ART was started during chronic HIV-1 infection in these adults. For around 17 hours, CD8-depleted PBMCs received anti-CD28/CD49d costimulation, a CD40-blocking antibody and enfuvirtide.

The specimen comprised CD4+ T cells sorted from PBMCs after roughly 18-hour stimulation, sampled from a patient who received antiretroviral therapy. The clonotype originates from an adult woman with HIV who was CMV-seropositive. The chain recombines TRBV20-1 with TRBJ1-4, with a tentative D call TRBD1 (5 bases). The CDR3 DNA is TGCAGTGCCGACAGTAATGAAAAACTGTTTTTT. This codes for CSADSNEKLFF.